These 16 T cell receptor beta chains were sequenced from one sample in a study of CXCR3-negative and CXCR3-positive naive CD8 T cells. cDNA libraries for TRB were generated by 5' RACE incorporating UMI labels. TCRdb reprocessed the 5' RACE reads and reports one entry per CDR3 protein, with no DNA. The sample yields about 53,000 distinct CDR3 sequences, of which the top ten take up approximately 0.4%. The sequencing input was naive CXCR3- CD8+ T cells from blood. The subset here: CD45RO-CCR7+CD27+CD95- naive CD8+ T cells lacking CXCR3 (TNR3-). All receptors derive from a human donor in good health. Some clones in this sample may be carry-over from other donors' samples.

V gene TRBV28 combines with J gene TRBJ2-7; without DNA, the TCRdb call of TRBD1 cannot be checked. The CDR3 extends over 13 amino acids. CDR1 and CDR2 from the germline V gene are MDHEN and SYDVKM. The CDR3 is CASSLGQGSEQYF.

The V and J genes are TRBV6-5 and TRBJ2-5. Germline-derived CDR1 and CDR2 are MNHEY and SVGAGI. The CDR3 is 14 amino acids. The CDR3 sequence: CASSYSTSAETQYF.

The chain recombines TRBV5-5 with TRBJ2-4; TCRdb selects TRBD1, and the lack of DNA leaves this call unchecked. Germline loops: CDR1 SGHKS, CDR2 YYEKEE (reference sequence). CDR3 length: 18 amino acids. CDR3 region: CASSSGTGGWIAKNIQYF.

The chain is built from TRBV20-1 and TRBJ2-5; TCRdb's assignment of TRBD1 cannot be checked, as there is no DNA. The germline V gene encodes CDR1 DFQATT and CDR2 SNEGSKA (reference sequence). This CDR3 is 17 amino acids long. CDR3 loop: CSAREGRQGEFEEIQYF.

The chain carries TRBV29-1 and TRBJ2-2; TCRdb reports TRBD2, a call that lacks DNA to check it against. Germline CDR1 and CDR2: SQVTM and ANQGSEA. There are 14 residues in the CDR3. The chain's CDR3 is CSVEIAAYTGELFF.

J is TRBJ2-7 and V is TRBV29-1; TCRdb calls TRBD1, which cannot be checked without DNA. The CDR3 is 12 residues long. The germline V gene encodes CDR1 SQVTM and CDR2 ANQGSEA. CDR3 in amino acids: CSVRDRPYEQYF.

The gene calls are TRBV7-9 and TRBJ2-1; checking the TCRdb D call of TRBD1 is not possible without DNA. The CDR3 has 15 residues. In germline, CDR1 is SEHNR, CDR2 FQNEAQ (reference sequence). The CDR3 here is CASSKAGTGINEQFF.

The gene calls are TRBV9 and TRBJ2-5. The CDR3 covers 14 residues. CDR1 and CDR2 (germline): SGDLS, YYNGEE. The chain's CDR3 is CASSVGRFGETQYF.

This sequence joins TRBV20-1 and TRBJ2-5; TCRdb outputs TRBD2, but without DNA this stays unchecked. This CDR3 contains 14 residues. Germline CDR1 is DFQATT and CDR2 is SNEGSKA (reference sequence). The CDR3 reads CSAPPSAGEETQYF.

V is TRBV3-1 and J is TRBJ2-2; the TCRdb call, TRBD1, lacks DNA for checking. The CDR3 covers 16 residues. From germline, CDR1 is LGHDT and CDR2 YNNKEL (reference sequence). The CDR3 loop reads CASSPTYGGVTGELFF.

V and J are TRBV6-6 and TRBJ2-7. Germline lookup yields CDR1 MNHNY and CDR2 SVGAGI (reference sequence). This CDR3 is 14 amino acids long. The CDR3 sequence is CASRQVGYSYEQYF.

CDR3 sequence reads: CASSLRGGVSTDTQYF. This sequence joins TRBV7-2 and TRBJ2-3; TCRdb lists TRBD1, though no DNA is available to test this call. CDR3 length equals 16 residues. In germline, CDR1 is SGHTA, CDR2 FQGNSA.

V gene TRBV29-1 combines with J gene TRBJ2-7; checking the TCRdb D call of TRBD1 is not possible without DNA. Germline-derived CDR1 and CDR2 are SQVTM and ANQGSEA. This CDR3 has 14 amino acids. The CDR3 sequence is CSVGARQGMGEQYF.

The J gene is TRBJ2-2, the V gene TRBV7-8; TCRdb calls TRBD2, which cannot be checked without DNA. The CDR3 has 19 amino acids. Germline CDR1 is SGHVS and CDR2 is FQNEAQ. CDR3 sequence: CASSLAPNPGLAPTGELFF.

V is TRBV4-1 and J is TRBJ2-3; TCRdb reports TRBD1, a call that lacks DNA to check it against. This CDR3 region has 17 residues. CDR1 and CDR2 (germline): MGHRA, YSYEKL. The CDR3 reads CASSQDGPAGATDTQYF.

The chain recombines TRBV9 with TRBJ2-2; TCRdb reports TRBD1, a call that lacks DNA to check it against. The germline CDR1 and CDR2 sequences are SGDLS and YYNGEE. The CDR3 contains 13 residues. The CDR3 spells CASSLTGPGELFF.